This T cell receptor (beta chain) was profiled in a study of glioma-infiltrating T cells after dendritic cell vaccination. Per the germline V gene, CDR1 is SGHRS and CDR2 is YFSETQ. The CDR3 extends over 15 amino acids. Deletions cut 0 bases from V and 4 bases from J, with 10 bases between. Study-level results: Higher pretreatment TIL content predicted longer progression-free time and survival.

Documented time point: after dendritic cell vaccination, including at tumor progression/relapse. Concerning this clone: What it recognizes is unknown.

Clones were read by immunoSEQ multiplex PCR, and TCRdb kept only the in-frame ones, dropping some. The sample consists of 90,000 to 95,000 clones, roughly four fifths of them appearing once. The sequencing here drew on blood, taken after dendritic cell vaccination. This chain joins TRBV5-1 and TRBJ2-2; D remains unclear. The TCR sequence derives from a human donor with glioblastoma. CDR3 protein: CASSLAQSLTGELFF. CDR3 nucleotides: TGCGCCAGCAGCTTGGCACAGAGTCTCACCGGGGAGCTGTTTTTT.